This T cell receptor beta chain emerged from a study of T cells in Graves' hyperthyroidism and ophthalmopathy. It was RNA transcripts that yielded the amplified TCR beta CDR3 regions. With the HTBI primer set, the TCR CDR3 went through a first round of RT-PCR. Via MiXCR, TCRdb re-called the multiplex PCR reads, giving one row per CDR3 protein. The data show roughly 750,000 distinct CDR3 sequences, with 16% seen just once and roughly 8% held by the top ten. With 0 bases removed from V and 6 bases from J, the gap between germline ends came to 11 bases. The CDR3 totals 14 residues. Germline V lookup: CDR1 SGHDN, CDR2 FVKESK. Patients aged 18 to 65 with hyperthyroidism were newly diagnosed, with duration under 2 months. Orbital computed tomography, thyroid ultrasound, serum thyroxine and TRAb, and clinical symptoms together informed the diagnoses.

Input material: blood. The clonotype was recovered from a man aged 18 to 35 with Graves' hyperthyroidism. The chain is built from TRBV14 and TRBJ1-2; D is ambiguous. CDR3 DNA: TGTGCCAGCAGCCAAGATGGGCGGTATGATGGCTACACCTTC. This encodes CASSQDGRYDGYTF.